This T cell receptor (beta chain) was observed in a study of blood T cell repertoires in COVID-19. In the study overall: Sources were T cells, B-cell-depleted T cells, or PBMCs; the material itself was cDNA or gDNA.

All enrollees were roughly 18 to 95 years old and from approximately 24 US areas. The J segment lost 4 bases and the V segment lost 0 bases, leaving 3 bases of the junction unmatched. Germline lookup yields CDR1 LGHNA and CDR2 YSLEER. The CDR3 length is 15 residues. In the original processing: Reference gene primer amplification in the assay estimated nucleated cell counts. Sequencing used immunoSEQ multiplex PCR; TCRdb keeps in-frame clones, though not all of them. That table gives V, J and clone size, and the DNA gave D and trimming. The data hold 200,000 or so clones, with around 90% observed a single time.

The origin of this receptor is a woman aged 30 to 39 who had recovered from COVID-19. The chain is built from TRBV4-3 and TRBJ1-5; 7 bases are a match to TRBD1. The specimen was PBMCs or T cells enriched from blood (not recorded which). The CDR3 loop reads CASSQDGDRNQPQHF. The CDR3 nucleotides read TGCGCCAGCAGCCAAGATGGGGACAGAAATCAGCCCCAGCATTTT.